This entry is about one T cell receptor beta chain. Its cognate antigen has yet to be identified. The germline gene is not matched at one end of the junction; a read error may be the cause. This sample stems from a study of lymphopenia after photon versus proton radiotherapy (dated by TCRdb to about 2019). About the investigation overall: The study compared the immunological effects of photon versus proton radiation therapy in patients with gastrointestinal tumors who developed high-grade lymphopenia. The cohort comprised 15 to 20 patients with gastrointestinal tumors who received either photon or proton therapy and then developed lymphopenia. The study was designed to characterize how the impact on the immune system differs between the two radiation modalities.

Paper-wide results and their limitations: Across the cohort, a larger post-nadir drop in TCR diversity was inversely correlated with overall survival time among patients who died. The authors looked at the survival association only in patients who died, and they framed better survival with proton therapy as a possibility rather than a demonstrated result. After the lymphocyte count nadir, photon-treated repertoires showed oligoclonal expansion, especially of CD8+ Temra cells, which drove the drop in diversity. During treatment, patients who received proton therapy stayed relatively stable, whereas patients who received photon therapy lost naive T cells and TCR diversity and gained effector/memory populations.

Library construction relied on the immunoSEQ multiplex PCR assay. T cell repertoires were profiled with deep sequencing of rearranged TCR beta loci together with multiparametric flow cytometry. The table was pulled from immuneACCESS by TCRdb, which kept in-frame rearrangements only. Such tables lose some clones; where checked, under half of the loss comes from unresolved V genes, and the rest has no known cause. In all, the sample holds around 70,000 clones, and roughly 93% of those were seen once. Jointly, the top ten make up about 3.1% of the sample. CDR1 SGHAT and CDR2 FQNNGV are derived from the germline V gene. Including cysteine and phenylalanine, the CDR3 has 13 amino acids. Just CDR3 DNA is preserved here, 39 bases in frame from base 1.

This TCR came from a woman aged 70-85 years with pancreatic cancer. The sequence joins TRBV11-2 to TRBJ2-3; the D gene assignment is ambiguous. The specimen was peripheral blood, collected from a patient treated with photon-based radiotherapy. The CDR3 has the sequence CASSLGSSDMQYF. The base sequence is TGTGCCAGCAGCTTAGGCTCGTCAGATATGCAGTATTTT.